These T cell receptor beta chains were read from a single sample in a study of blood T cell repertoires in COVID-19. Method: immunoSEQ multiplex PCR; TCRdb's copy keeps in-frame clones and lacks some. The sample consists of over 300,000 clones, 83% of them appearing once. Sequencing was performed on peripheral blood. These receptor sequences come from a woman between 45 and 65 years old with acute or convalescent COVID-19. The CDR3 runs from the conserved cysteine through the conserved F or W. D genes are given only for firm matches. Size is stated for part of the rows, as once, few or many counts, or as a class when the clone is expanded.

size	D	V	J	DNA	CDR3
NA	NA	TRBV5-4	TRBJ2-3	TGTGCCAGCAGCTTGAAATCAGGGCCTAGCACAGATACGCAGTATTTT	CASSLKSGPSTDTQYF
NA	NA	TRBV2	TRBJ1-6	TGTGCCAGCAGTGTGTCGGATAATTCACCCCTCCACTTT	CASSVSDNSPLHF
NA	NA	TRBV12-3/TRBV12-4	TRBJ1-4	TGTGCCAGCAGTCGGCAGGGTAATGAAAAACTGTTTTTT	CASSRQGNEKLFF
few	NA	TRBV30	TRBJ1-5	TGTGCCTGGAGTGTTAAAGGGGGCAATCAGCCCCAGCATTTT	CAWSVKGGNQPQHF
NA	NA	TRBV30	TRBJ1-5	TGTGCCTGGAGTGAAGGAGGGAATCAGCCCCAGCATTTT	CAWSEGGNQPQHF
once	TRBD1	TRBV18	TRBJ1-4	TGTGCCAGCTCATCATCCGGGACAGGGAAAAAACTGTTTTTT	CASSSSGTGKKLFF
NA	NA	TRBV11-2	TRBJ1-1	TGTGCCAGCAGCCTTCGATCGGACACTGAAGCTTTCTTT	CASSLRSDTEAFF
NA	NA	TRBV6-6	TRBJ1-2	TGTGCCAGCAGTTACTCCGCAGGGGACTATGGCTACACCTTC	CASSYSAGDYGYTF
once	NA	TRBV7-9	TRBJ2-1	TGTGCCAGCAGCTTGCGGTGGGGCGGGGATGAGCAGTTCTTC	CASSLRWGGDEQFF
NA	NA	TRBV3-1/TRBV3-2	TRBJ1-2	TGTGCCAGCAGCCAAAAAAAAGGGGTAAACTATGGCTACACCTTC	CASSQKKGVNYGYTF
NA	TRBD1	TRBV18	TRBJ1-1	TGTGCCAGCTCACCTAAGGGACAGGGAAACACTGAAGCTTTCTTT	CASSPKGQGNTEAFF
NA	NA	TRBV14	TRBJ1-3	TGTGCCAGCAGCCAAGAACGGGACATAATTAATAGGTCTGGAAACACCATATATTTT	CASSQERDIINRSGNTIYF
NA	NA	TRBV5-1	TRBJ2-1	TGCGCCAGCAGCTTGAACCTAGATAACTACAATGAGCAGTTCTTC	CASSLNLDNYNEQFF
NA	NA	TRBV3-1/TRBV3-2	TRBJ1-3	TGTGCCAGCAGCCAACCGGGAAACACCATATATTTT	CASSQPGNTIYF
NA	NA	TRBV7-9	TRBJ1-2	TGTGCCAGCAGCCAACAGGGTTATGGCTACACCTTC	CASSQQGYGYTF
NA	TRBD1	TRBV5-1	TRBJ1-4	TGCGCCAGCAGTCTACAGGGACAGAATAATGAAAAACTGTTTTTT	CASSLQGQNNEKLFF
NA	NA	TRBV7-2	TRBJ2-2	TGTGCCAGCAGCCCTATAAACACCGGGGAGCTGTTTTTT	CASSPINTGELFF
NA	TRBD1	TRBV28	TRBJ1-4	TGTGCCAGCAGACATGGGACAGTTGTGGGTGAAAAACTGTTTTTT	CASRHGTVVGEKLFF
NA	TRBD1	TRBV5-6	TRBJ2-7	TGTGCCAGCAGCCCAGTTCCGGGACAGGGGTACGAGCAGTACTTC	CASSPVPGQGYEQYF
NA	NA	TRBV7-2	TRBJ2-2	TGTGCCAGCAGACTCACCGGGGAGCTGTTTTTT	CASRLTGELFF
NA	NA	TRBV20-1	TRBJ1-5	TGCAGTGCTAGTTTAACAGGGTATAGCAATCAGCCCCAGCATTTT	CSASLTGYSNQPQHF
NA	TRBD2	TRBV19	TRBJ2-1	TGTGCCAGTAGCGGCGGGAGGGCCTTTCGCAATGAGCAGTTCTTC	CASSGGRAFRNEQFF
NA	TRBD2	TRBV7-8	TRBJ2-1	TGTGCCAGCGCTCGAACTAGCGGGACTAATGAGCAGTTCTTC	CASARTSGTNEQFF
NA	TRBD1	TRBV6-5	TRBJ1-4	TGTGCCAGCACCACAGGGGTGGGCGAAAAACTGTTTTTT	CASTTGVGEKLFF
NA	NA	TRBV28	TRBJ1-1	TGTGCCAGCACCCAACGAGGCATGAACACTGAAGCTTTCTTT	CASTQRGMNTEAFF
NA	TRBD1	TRBV3-1/TRBV3-2	TRBJ2-2	TGTGCCAGCAGCCAGGAGACAGGGGTGAACGGGGAGCTGTTTTTT	CASSQETGVNGELFF
once	TRBD2	TRBV2	TRBJ2-3	TGTGCCAGCAGCTTTTTCGGAGCGGGAGGTCGAGATACGCAGTATTTT	CASSFFGAGGRDTQYF
NA	TRBD1	TRBV6-4	TRBJ1-5	TGTGCCAGCAGTGAAACAGGGGACGGCAATCAGCCCCAGCATTTT	CASSETGDGNQPQHF
NA	TRBD2	TRBV27	TRBJ2-3	TGTGCCACCCGTACGGGGACTAGCGGCCCAAGGGGAGATACGCAGTATTTT	CATRTGTSGPRGDTQYF
NA	NA	TRBV5-1	TRBJ2-7	TGCGCCAGCAGCTTCCCAGGGGGGGAGCAGTACTTC	CASSFPGGEQYF
once	TRBD1	TRBV5-1	TRBJ2-6	TGCGCCAGCAGGGAAGGACAGGCTGGATCTGGGGCCAACGTCCTGACTTTC	CASREGQAGSGANVLTF
NA	NA	TRBV7-9	TRBJ2-3	TGTGCCAGCAGCGAGAGCGGGCGAGGCACAGATACGCAGTATTTT	CASSESGRGTDTQYF
NA	TRBD2	TRBV29-1	TRBJ2-1	TGCAGCGTTGGCCACATGACTAGCGGGATGCTCTTC	CSVGHMTSGMLF